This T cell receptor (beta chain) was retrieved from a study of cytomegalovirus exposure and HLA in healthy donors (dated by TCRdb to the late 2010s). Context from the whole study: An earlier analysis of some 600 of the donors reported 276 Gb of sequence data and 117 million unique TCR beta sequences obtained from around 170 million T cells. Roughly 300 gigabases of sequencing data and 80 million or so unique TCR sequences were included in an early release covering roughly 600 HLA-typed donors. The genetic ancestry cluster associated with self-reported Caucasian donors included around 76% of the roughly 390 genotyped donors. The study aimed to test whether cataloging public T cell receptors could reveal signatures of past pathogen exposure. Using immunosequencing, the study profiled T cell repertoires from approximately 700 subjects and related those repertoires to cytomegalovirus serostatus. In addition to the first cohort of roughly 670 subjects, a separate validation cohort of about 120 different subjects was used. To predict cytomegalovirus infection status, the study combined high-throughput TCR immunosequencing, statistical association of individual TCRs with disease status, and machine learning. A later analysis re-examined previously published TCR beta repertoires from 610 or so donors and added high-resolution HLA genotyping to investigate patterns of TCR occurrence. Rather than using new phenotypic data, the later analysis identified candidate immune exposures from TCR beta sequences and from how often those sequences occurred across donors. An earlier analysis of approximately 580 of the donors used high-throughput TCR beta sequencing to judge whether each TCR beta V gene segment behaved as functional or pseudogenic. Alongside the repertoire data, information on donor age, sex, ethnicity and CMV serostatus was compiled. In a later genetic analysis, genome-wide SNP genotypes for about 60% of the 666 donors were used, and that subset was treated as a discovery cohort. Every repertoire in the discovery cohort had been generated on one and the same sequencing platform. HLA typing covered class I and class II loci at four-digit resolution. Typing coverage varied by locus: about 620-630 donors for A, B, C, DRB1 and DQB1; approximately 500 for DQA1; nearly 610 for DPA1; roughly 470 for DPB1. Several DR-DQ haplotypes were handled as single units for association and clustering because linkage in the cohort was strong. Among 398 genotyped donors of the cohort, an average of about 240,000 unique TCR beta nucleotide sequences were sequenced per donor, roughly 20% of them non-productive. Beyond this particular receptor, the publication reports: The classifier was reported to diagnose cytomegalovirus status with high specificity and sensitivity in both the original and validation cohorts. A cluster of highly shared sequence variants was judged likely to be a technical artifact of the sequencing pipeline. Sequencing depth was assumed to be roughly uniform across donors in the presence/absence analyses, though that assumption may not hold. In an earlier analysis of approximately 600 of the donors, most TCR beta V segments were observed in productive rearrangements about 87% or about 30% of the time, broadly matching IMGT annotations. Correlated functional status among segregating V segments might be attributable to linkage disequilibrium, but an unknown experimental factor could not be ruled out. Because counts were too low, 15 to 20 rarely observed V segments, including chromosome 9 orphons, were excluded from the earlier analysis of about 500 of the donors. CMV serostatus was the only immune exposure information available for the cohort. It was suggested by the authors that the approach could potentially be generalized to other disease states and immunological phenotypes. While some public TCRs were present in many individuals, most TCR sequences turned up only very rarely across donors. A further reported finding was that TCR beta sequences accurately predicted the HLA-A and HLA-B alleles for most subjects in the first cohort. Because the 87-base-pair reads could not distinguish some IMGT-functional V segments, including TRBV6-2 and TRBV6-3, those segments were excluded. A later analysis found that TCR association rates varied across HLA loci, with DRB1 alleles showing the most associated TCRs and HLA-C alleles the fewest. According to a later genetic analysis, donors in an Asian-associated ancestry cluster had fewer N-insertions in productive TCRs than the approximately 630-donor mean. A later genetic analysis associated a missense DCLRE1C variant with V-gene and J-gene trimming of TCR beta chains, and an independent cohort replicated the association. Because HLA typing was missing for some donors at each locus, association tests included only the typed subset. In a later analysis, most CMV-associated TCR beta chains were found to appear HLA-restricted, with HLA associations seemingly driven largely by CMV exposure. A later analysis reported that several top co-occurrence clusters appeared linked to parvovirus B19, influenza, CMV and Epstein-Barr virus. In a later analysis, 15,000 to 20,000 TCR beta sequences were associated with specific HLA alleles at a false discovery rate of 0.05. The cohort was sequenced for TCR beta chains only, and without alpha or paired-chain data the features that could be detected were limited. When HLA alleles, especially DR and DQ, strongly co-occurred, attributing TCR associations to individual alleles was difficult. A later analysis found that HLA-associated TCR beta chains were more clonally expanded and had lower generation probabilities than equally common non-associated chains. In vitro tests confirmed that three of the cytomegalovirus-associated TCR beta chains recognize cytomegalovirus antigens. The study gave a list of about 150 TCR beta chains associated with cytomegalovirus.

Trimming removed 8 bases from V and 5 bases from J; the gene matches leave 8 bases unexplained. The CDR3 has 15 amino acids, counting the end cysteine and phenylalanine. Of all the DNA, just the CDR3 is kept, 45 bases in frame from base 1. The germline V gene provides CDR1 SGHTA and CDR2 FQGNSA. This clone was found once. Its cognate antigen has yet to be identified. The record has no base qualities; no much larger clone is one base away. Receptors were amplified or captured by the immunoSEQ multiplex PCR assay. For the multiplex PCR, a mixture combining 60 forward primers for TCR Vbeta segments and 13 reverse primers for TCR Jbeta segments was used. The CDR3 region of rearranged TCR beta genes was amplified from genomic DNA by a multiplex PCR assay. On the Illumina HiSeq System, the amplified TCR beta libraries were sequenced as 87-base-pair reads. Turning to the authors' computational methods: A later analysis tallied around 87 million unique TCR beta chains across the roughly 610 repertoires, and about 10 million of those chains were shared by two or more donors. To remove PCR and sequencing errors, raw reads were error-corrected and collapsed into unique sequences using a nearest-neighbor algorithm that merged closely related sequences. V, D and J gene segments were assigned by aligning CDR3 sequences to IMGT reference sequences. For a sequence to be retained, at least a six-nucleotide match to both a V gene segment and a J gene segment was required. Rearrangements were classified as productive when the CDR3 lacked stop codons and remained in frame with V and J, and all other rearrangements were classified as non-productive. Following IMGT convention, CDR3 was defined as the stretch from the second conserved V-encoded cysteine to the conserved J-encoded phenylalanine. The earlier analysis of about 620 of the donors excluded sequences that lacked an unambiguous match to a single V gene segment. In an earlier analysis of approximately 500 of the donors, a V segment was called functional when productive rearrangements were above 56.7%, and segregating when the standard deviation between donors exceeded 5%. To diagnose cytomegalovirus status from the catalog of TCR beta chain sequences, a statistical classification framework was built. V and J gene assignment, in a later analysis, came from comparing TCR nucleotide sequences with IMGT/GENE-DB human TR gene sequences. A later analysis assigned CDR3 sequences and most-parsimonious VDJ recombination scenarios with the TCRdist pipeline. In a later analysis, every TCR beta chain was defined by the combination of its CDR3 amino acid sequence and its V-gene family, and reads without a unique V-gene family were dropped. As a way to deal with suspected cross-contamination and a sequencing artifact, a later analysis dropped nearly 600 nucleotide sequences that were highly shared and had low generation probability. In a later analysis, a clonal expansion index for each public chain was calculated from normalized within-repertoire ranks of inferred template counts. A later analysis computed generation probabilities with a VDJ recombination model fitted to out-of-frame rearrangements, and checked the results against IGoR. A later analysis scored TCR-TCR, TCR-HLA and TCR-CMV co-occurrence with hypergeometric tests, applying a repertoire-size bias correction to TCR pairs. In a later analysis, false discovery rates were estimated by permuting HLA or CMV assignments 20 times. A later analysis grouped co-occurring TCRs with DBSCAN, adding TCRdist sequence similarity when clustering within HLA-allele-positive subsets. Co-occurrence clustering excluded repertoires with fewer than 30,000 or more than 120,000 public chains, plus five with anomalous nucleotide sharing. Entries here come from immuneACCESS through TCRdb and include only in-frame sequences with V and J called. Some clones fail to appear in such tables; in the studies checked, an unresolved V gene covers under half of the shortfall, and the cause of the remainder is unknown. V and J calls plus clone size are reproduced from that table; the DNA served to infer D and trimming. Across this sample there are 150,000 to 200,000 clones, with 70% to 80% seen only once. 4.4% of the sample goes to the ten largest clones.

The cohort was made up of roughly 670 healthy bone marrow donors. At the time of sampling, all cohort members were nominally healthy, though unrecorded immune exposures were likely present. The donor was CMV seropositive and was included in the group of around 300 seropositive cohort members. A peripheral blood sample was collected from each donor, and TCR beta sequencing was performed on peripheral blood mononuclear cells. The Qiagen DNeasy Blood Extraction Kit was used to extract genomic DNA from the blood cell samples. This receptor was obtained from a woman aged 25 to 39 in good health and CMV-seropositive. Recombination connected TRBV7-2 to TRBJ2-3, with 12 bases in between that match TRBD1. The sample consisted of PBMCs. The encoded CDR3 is CASSRDRGLGDTQYF. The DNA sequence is TGTGCCAGCTCCCGGGACAGGGGGCTCGGAGATACGCAGTATTTT.